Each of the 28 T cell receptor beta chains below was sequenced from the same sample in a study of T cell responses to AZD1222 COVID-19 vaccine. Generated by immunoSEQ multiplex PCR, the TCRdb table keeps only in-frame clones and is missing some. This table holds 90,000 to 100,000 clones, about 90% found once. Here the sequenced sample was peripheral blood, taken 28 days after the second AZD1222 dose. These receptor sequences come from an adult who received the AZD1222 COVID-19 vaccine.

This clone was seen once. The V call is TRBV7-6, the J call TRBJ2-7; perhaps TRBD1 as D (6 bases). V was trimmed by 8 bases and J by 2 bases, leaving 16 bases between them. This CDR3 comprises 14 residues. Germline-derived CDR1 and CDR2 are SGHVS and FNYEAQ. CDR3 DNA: TGTGCCAGCGCCCCAGGACAGTTAGCCTACGAGCAGTACTTC. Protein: CASAPGQLAYEQYF.

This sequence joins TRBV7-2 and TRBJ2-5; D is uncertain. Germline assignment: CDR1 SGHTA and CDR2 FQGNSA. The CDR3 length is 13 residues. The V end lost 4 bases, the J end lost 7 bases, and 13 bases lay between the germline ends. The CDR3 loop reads CASSWLALGTQYF. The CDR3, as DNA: TGTGCCAGCAGCTGGCTGGCTCTAGGGACCCAGTACTTC.

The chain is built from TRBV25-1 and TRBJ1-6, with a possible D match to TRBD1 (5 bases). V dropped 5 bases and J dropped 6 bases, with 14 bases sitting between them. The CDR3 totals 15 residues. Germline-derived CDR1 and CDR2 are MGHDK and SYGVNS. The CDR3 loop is CASSPRGTGNSPLHF. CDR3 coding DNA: TGTGCCAGCAGTCCCCGGGGGACGGGTAATTCACCCCTCCACTTT.

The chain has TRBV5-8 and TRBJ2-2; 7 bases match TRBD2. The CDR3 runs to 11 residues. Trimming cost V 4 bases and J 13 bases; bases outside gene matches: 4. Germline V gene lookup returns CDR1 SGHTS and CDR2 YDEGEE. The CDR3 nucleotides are TGTGCCAGCAGCCCGGGAGGCGGGCTGTTTTTT. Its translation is CASSPGGGLFF. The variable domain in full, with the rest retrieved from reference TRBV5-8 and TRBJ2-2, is EAGVTQSPTHLIKTRGQQATLRCSPISGHTSVYWYQQALGLGLQFLLWYDEGEERNRGNFPPRFSGRQFPNYSSELNVNALELEDSALYLCASSPGGGLFFGEGSRLTVL.

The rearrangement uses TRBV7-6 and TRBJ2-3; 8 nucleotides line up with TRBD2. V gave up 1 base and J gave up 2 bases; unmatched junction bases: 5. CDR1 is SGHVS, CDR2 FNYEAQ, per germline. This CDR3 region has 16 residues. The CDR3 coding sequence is TGTGCCAGCAGCTTAGTGTTAGCGGGGAACACAGATACGCAGTATTTT. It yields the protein CASSLVLAGNTDTQYF.

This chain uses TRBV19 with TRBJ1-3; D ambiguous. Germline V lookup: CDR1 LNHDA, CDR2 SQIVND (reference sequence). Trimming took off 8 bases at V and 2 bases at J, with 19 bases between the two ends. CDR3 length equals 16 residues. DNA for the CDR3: TGTGCCAGTCTCAACACAGCGGCAGCGCCTGGAAACACCATATATTTT. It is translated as CASLNTAAAPGNTIYF.

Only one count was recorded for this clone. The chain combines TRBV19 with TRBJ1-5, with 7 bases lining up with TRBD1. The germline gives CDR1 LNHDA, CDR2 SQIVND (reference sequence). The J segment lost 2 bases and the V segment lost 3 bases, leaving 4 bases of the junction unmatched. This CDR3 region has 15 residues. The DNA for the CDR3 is TGTGCCAGTAGTATTCAGGGGGGAGGCAATCAGCCCCAGCATTTT. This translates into CASSIQGGGNQPQHF.

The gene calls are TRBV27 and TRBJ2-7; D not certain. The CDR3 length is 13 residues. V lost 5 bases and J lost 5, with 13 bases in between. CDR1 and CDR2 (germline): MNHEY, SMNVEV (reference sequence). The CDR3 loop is CASSPGRGNEQYF. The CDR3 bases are TGTGCCAGCAGTCCAGGACGAGGCAACGAGCAGTACTTC.

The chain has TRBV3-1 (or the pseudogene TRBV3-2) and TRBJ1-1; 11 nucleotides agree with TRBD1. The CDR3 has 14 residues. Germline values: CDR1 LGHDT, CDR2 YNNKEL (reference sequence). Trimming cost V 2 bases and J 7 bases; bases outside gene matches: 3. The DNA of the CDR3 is TGTGCCAGCAGCCAACCGGGACAGGGGGTTGAAGCTTTCTTT. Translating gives CASSQPGQGVEAFF.

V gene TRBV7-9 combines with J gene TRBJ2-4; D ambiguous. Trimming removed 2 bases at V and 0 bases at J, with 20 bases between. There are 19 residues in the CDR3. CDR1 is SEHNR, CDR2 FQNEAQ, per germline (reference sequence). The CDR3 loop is CASSLSATRARLAKNIQYF. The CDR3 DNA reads TGTGCCAGCAGCTTAAGTGCTACTCGGGCCAGACTAGCCAAAAACATTCAGTACTTC.

CDR3 residues: CASSLSRNTEAFF. The CDR3 nucleotides read TGTGCCAGCAGCTTATCTCGGAACACTGAAGCTTTCTTT. The V and J genes are TRBV7-2 and TRBJ1-1; D gene unclear. Trimming shortened V by 2 bases and J by 1 base, and 5 bases separated the two germline ends. CDR1 SGHTA and CDR2 FQGNSA come from the germline V gene. The CDR3 has 13 amino acids.

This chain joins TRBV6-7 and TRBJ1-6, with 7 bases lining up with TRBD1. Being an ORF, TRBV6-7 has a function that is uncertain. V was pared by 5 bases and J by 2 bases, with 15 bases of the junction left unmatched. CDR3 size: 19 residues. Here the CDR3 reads CASSGDGTARVAYNSPLHF. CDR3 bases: TGTGCCAGCAGTGGGGATGGGACAGCCCGGGTGGCCTATAATTCACCCCTCCACTTT.

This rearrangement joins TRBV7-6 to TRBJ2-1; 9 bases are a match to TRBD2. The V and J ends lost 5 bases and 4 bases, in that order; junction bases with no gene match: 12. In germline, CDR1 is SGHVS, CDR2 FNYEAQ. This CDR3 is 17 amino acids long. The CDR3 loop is CASSPGLARSQYNEQFF. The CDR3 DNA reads TGTGCCAGCAGCCCCGGACTAGCGAGAAGCCAATACAATGAGCAGTTCTTC.

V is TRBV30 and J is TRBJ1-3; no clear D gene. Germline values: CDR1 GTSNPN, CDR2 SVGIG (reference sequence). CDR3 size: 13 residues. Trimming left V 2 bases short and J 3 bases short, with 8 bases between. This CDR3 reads CAWSSGDGNTIYF. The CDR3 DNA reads TGTGCCTGGAGTTCGGGAGATGGAAACACCATATATTTT.

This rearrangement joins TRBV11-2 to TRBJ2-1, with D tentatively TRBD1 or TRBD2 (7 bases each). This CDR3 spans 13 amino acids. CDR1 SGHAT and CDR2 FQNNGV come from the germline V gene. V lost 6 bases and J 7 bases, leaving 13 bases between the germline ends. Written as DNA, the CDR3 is TGTGCCAGCAGTCCAGGGGGGGGGAATGAGCAGTTCTTC. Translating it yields CASSPGGGNEQFF.

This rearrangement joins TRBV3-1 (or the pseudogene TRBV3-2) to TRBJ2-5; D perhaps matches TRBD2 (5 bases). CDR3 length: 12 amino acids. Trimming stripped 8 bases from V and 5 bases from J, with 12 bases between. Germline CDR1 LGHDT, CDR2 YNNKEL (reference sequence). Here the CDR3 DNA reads TGTGCCAGCCGGGATGAATGGGAGACCCAGTACTTC. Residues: CASRDEWETQYF.

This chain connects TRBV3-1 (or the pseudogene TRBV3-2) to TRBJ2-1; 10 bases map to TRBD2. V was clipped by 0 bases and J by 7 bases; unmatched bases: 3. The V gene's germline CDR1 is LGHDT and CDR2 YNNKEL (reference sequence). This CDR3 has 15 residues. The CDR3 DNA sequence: TGTGCCAGCAGCCAAGACAGCGGGAGGGTTAATGAGCAGTTCTTC. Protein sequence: CASSQDSGRVNEQFF.

The CDR3 reads CASSPIAGNQPQHF. CDR3 sequence (DNA): TGTGCCAGCAGTCCCATCGCGGGCAATCAGCCCCAGCATTTT. V gene TRBV28 combines with J gene TRBJ1-5; D is unclear. Germline V lookup: CDR1 MDHEN, CDR2 SYDVKM. The V gene lost 5 bases and the J gene lost 2 bases, with 10 bases spanning the gap. The CDR3 covers 14 residues. Full variable domain (missing parts from reference TRBV28 and TRBJ1-5): DVKVTQSSRYLVKRTGEKVFLECVQDMDHENMFWYRQDPGLGLRLIYFSYDVKMKEKGDIPEGYSVSREKKERFSLILESASTNQTSMYLCASSPIAGNQPQHFGDGTRLSIL.

This chain's CDR3 is CASGKVHYGYTF. The DNA of the CDR3 is TGTGCCAGCGGGAAGGTCCACTATGGCTACACCTTC. This rearrangement joins TRBV27 to TRBJ1-2; D remains ambiguous. This CDR3 is built from 12 residues. The V gene's germline CDR1 is MNHEY and CDR2 SMNVEV (reference sequence). V was trimmed by 8 bases and J by 3 bases, leaving 10 bases between them.

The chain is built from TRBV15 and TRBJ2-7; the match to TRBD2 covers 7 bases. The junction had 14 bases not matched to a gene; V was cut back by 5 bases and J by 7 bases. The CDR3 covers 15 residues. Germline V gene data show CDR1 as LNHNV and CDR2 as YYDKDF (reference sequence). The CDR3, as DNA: TGTGCCACCAGCGAGAGGAGCGGGGCCCTTGGGGAGCAGTACTTC. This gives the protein CATSERSGALGEQYF.

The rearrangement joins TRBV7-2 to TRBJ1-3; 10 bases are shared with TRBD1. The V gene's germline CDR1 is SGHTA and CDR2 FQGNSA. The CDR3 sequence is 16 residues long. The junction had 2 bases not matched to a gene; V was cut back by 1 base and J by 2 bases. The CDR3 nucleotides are TGTGCCAGCAGCTTAGTAGGGACAGGGGCTGGAAACACCATATATTTT. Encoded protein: CASSLVGTGAGNTIYF.

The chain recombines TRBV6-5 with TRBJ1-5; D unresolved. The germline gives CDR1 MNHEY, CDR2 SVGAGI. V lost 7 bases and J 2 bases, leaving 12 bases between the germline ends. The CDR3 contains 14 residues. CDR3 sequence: CASKRADGNQPQHF. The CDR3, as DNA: TGTGCCAGCAAAAGGGCCGACGGCAATCAGCCCCAGCATTTT.

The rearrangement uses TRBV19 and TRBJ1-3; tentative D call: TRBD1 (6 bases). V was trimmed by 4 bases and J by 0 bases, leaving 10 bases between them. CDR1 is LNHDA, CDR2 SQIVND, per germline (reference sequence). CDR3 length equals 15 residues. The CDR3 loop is CASSSQGNSGNTIYF. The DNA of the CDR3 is TGTGCCAGTAGTAGTCAGGGGAACTCTGGAAACACCATATATTTT.

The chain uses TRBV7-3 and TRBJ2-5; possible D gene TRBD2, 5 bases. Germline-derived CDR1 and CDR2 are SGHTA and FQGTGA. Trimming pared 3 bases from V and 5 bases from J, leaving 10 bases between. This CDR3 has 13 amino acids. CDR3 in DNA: TGTGCCAGCAGCTTGGCCGGCGGGGAGACCCAGTACTTC. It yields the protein CASSLAGGETQYF. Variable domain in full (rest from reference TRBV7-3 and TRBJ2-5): GAGVSQTPSNKVTEKGKYVELRCDPISGHTALYWYRQSLGQGPEFLIYFQGTGAADDSGLPNDRFFAVRPEGSVSTLKIQRTERGDSAVYLCASSLAGGETQYFGPGTRLLVL.

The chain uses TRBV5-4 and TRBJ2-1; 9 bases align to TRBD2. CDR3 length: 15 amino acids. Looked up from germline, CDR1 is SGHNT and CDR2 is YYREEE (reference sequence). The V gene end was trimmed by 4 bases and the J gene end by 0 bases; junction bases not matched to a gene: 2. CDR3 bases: TGTGCCAGCAGCCAGACTAGCGGCTCCTACAATGAGCAGTTCTTC. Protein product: CASSQTSGSYNEQFF.

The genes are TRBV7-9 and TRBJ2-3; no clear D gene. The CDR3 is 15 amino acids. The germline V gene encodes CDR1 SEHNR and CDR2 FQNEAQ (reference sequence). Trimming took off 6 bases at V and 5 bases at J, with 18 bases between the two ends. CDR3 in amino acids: CASRPILGEVDTQYF. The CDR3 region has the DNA TGTGCCAGCAGACCCATATTAGGTGAGGTAGATACGCAGTATTTT.

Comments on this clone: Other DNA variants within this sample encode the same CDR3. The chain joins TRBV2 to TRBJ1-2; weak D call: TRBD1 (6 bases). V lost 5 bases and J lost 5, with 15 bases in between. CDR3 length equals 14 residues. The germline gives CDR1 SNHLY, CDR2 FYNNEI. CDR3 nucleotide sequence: TGTGCCAGCAGTCGAGACAGGACCTCATATGGCTACACCTTC. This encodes CASSRDRTSYGYTF.

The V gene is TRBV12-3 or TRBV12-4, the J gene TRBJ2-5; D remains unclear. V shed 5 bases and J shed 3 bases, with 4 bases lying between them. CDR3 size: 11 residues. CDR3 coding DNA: TGTGCCAGCAGTCTAGAAGAGACCCAGTACTTC. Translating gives CASSLEETQYF.